These T cell receptor beta chains were read from a single sample in a study of OX40 agonist ivuxolimab in advanced cancers. Measured with immunoSEQ multiplex PCR; TCRdb has only the in-frame clones, and not every one. Of around 67,000 clones listed, around 84% are singletons. Here the sequenced sample was CD4+ or CD8+ T cells sorted from blood, taken in a trial of the OX40 agonist ivuxolimab. Receptors were obtained from an adult with an advanced solid tumor such as melanoma, head and neck, liver or kidney cancer. The CDR3 runs from the conserved cysteine through the conserved F or W. The D gene is left open where the match is weak. Expanded clones are given a class, and other clones once, few, many or no size at all.

TRBV28,TRBJ1-2,14,.,.,TGTGCCAGCAGCCCCCAGGGGAAGGGAGATGGCTACACCTTC,CASSPQGKGDGYTF
TRBV5-6,TRBJ2-5,16,few,.,TGTGCCAGCAGCTTGTACGCCCGGCTAGGAAAAGAGACCCAGTACTTC,CASSLYARLGKETQYF
TRBV7-2,TRBJ2-1,15,.,TRBD2,TGTGCCAGCAGCCTCCGCGGGGGGGCCATCGATGAGCAGTTCTTC,CASSLRGGAIDEQFF
TRBV6-1,TRBJ1-4,14,.,.,TGTGCCAGCAGTGAAAGGACAGTGGAAGAAAAACTGTTTTTT,CASSERTVEEKLFF
TRBV2,TRBJ2-3,14,.,TRBD2,TGTGCCAGCAAAACTAGCGGGGGAACAGATACGCAGTATTTT,CASKTSGGTDTQYF
TRBV10-2,TRBJ1-1,13,few,.,TGCGCCAGCGGCAGGGGTGTATGGACTGAAGCTTTCTTT,CASGRGVWTEAFF
TRBV2,TRBJ1-2,14,.,TRBD1,TGTGCCAGCAGTGAAGAGGGACAGAGCTATGGCTACACCTTC,CASSEEGQSYGYTF
TRBV6-5,TRBJ2-1,13,.,.,TGTGCCAGCAGCACCAGCTCCTACAATGAGCAGTTCTTC,CASSTSSYNEQFF
TRBV2,TRBJ2-5,14,.,TRBD1,TGTGCCAGCAGTGCCCTGACAGGGCCGGAGACCCAGTACTTC,CASSALTGPETQYF
TRBV6-6,TRBJ2-2,15,.,TRBD1,TGTGCCAGCAGCCAGACAGGGGGGAACACCGGGGAGCTGTTTTTT,CASSQTGGNTGELFF
TRBV18,TRBJ1-4,13,.,.,TGTGCCAGCTCACCAGGGCCTAATGAAAAACTGTTTTTT,CASSPGPNEKLFF
TRBV4-3,TRBJ1-2,13,.,.,TGCGCCAGCAGCACCAAGGGTGGCTATGGCTACACCTTC,CASSTKGGYGYTF
TRBV7-2,TRBJ2-7,13,.,.,TGTGCCAGCAGCTTGACAGCTTCCTACGAGCAGTACTTC,CASSLTASYEQYF
TRBV6-4,TRBJ2-1,16,.,TRBD1,TGTGCCAGCAGTGACTCGGCGGGACAGGGGGCTCTTGAGCAGTTCTTC,CASSDSAGQGALEQFF
TRBV28,TRBJ2-6,14,.,.,TGTGCCAGCTCTTGGCGGGCCGGGGCCAACGTCCTGACTTTC,CASSWRAGANVLTF
TRBV6-6,TRBJ1-1,12,.,TRBD1,TGTGCCAGCAGCTTACAGGGGGCTGAAGCTTTCTTT,CASSLQGAEAFF
TRBV28,TRBJ1-2,14,.,TRBD1,TGTGCCAGCAGGCCAGGGGGTAGTTACTATGGCTACACCTTC,CASRPGGSYYGYTF
TRBV7-2,TRBJ2-1,14,.,.,TGTGCCAGCAGGTTTGACGAAACCTACAATGAGCAGTTCTTC,CASRFDETYNEQFF
TRBV2,TRBJ2-2,15,.,.,TGTGCCAGCCGATCCAGGCTGGGGAACACCGGGGAGCTGTTTTTT,CASRSRLGNTGELFF
TRBV29-1,TRBJ2-5,11,.,.,TGCAGCGCTGCCTTAGCTGAGACCCAGTACTTC,CSAALAETQYF
TRBV19,TRBJ2-5,14,.,.,TGTGCCAGTAGTCTCCAGGGGGGGGCAGAGACCCAGTACTTC,CASSLQGGAETQYF
TRBV5-6,TRBJ2-7,16,.,.,TGTGCCAGCAGCTTGGAGTTCAGTTTTCTACCCTACGAGCAGTACTTC,CASSLEFSFLPYEQYF
TRBV2,TRBJ2-3,15,.,TRBD1,TGTGCCAGCAGTGTGGACAGGCAGGACACAGATACGCAGTATTTT,CASSVDRQDTDTQYF
TRBV7-3,TRBJ2-2,16,.,.,TGTGCCAGCAGCTTATCCCCAGGGGCGAACACCGGGGAGCTGTTTTTT,CASSLSPGANTGELFF
TRBV6-5,TRBJ1-1,13,few,.,TGTGCCAGCAGTTACGGGGGGGGCACTGAAGCTTTCTTT,CASSYGGGTEAFF
TRBV14,TRBJ2-1,16,.,.,TGTGCCAGCAGCCCCTTAGGACTTATACCCTACAATGAGCAGTTCTTC,CASSPLGLIPYNEQFF